This is a list of T cell receptor beta chains from one sample in a study of blood T cell repertoires in COVID-19. The method was immunoSEQ multiplex PCR; TCRdb's version includes in-frame clones alone and lacks a portion of them. This sample yields about 120,000 clones, of which 75% to 90% are seen a single time; about 8% belongs to the top ten. The sample consisted of peripheral blood. All receptors derive from a human donor in a cohort sampled during active COVID-19. Each CDR3 is given with its conserved first and last residue. The order of the fields is V gene, clone size, D gene, J gene, CDR3 DNA, CDR3 protein. The D gene is left open where the match is weak. Part of the rows lack a size; the others show once, few, many or a class for expanded clones.

v_call: TRBV11-3
clone_size: -
d_call: TRBD2
j_call: TRBJ2-3
cdr3_nt: TGTGCCAGCAGCTTAGGTCTAGCGGGAGGGCCGGGAGCAGATACGCAGTATTTT
cdr3_aa: CASSLGLAGGPGADTQYF

v_call: TRBV30
clone_size: -
d_call: -
j_call: TRBJ1-3
cdr3_nt: TGCGGGGGGGGCTCAGGAAACACCATATATTTT
cdr3_aa: CGGGSGNTIYF

v_call: TRBV7-2
clone_size: -
d_call: -
j_call: TRBJ1-5
cdr3_nt: TGTGCCAGCAGTTTGGTGAGAGGGAATCAGCCCCAGCATTTT
cdr3_aa: CASSLVRGNQPQHF

v_call: TRBV5-4
clone_size: once
d_call: TRBD2
j_call: TRBJ2-3
cdr3_nt: TGTGCCAGCAGCCGTTCCCGGGGGGAGGTAGATACGCAGTATTTT
cdr3_aa: CASSRSRGEVDTQYF

v_call: TRBV5-4
clone_size: -
d_call: -
j_call: TRBJ2-3
cdr3_nt: TGTGCCAGCAGCTTGCGACTGAGCACAGATACGCAGTATTTT
cdr3_aa: CASSLRLSTDTQYF

v_call: TRBV11-3
clone_size: -
d_call: TRBD2
j_call: TRBJ2-3
cdr3_nt: TGTGCCAGCAGCTCGGGACTAGCGGGGTTTAGCACAGATACGCAGTATTTT
cdr3_aa: CASSSGLAGFSTDTQYF

v_call: TRBV19
clone_size: once
d_call: -
j_call: TRBJ1-2
cdr3_nt: TGTGCCAGTAGTATCTCGAGGGGGACCTATGGCTACACCTTC
cdr3_aa: CASSISRGTYGYTF

v_call: TRBV27
clone_size: -
d_call: -
j_call: TRBJ1-1
cdr3_nt: TGTGCCAGCAGCCGGGGAGGGGCAGTGAACACTGAAGCTTTCTTT
cdr3_aa: CASSRGGAVNTEAFF

v_call: TRBV7-3
clone_size: -
d_call: -
j_call: TRBJ1-1
cdr3_nt: TGTGCCAGCAGCCCCATGGGGGGGATGGGGGACACTGAAGCTTTCTTT
cdr3_aa: CASSPMGGMGDTEAFF

v_call: TRBV25-1
clone_size: -
d_call: -
j_call: TRBJ2-7
cdr3_nt: TGTGCCAGCAGATACAAGAGGCCCACATCCTACGAGCAGTACTTC
cdr3_aa: CASRYKRPTSYEQYF

v_call: TRBV7-9
clone_size: -
d_call: TRBD1
j_call: TRBJ1-1
cdr3_nt: TGTGCCAGCAGCTTAGTTTCAGGGGGAGTTGAAGCTTTCTTT
cdr3_aa: CASSLVSGGVEAFF

v_call: TRBV5-8
clone_size: -
d_call: TRBD2
j_call: TRBJ2-5
cdr3_nt: TGTGCCAGCAGCTTCCCAGGACTAGTGGAGACCCAGTACTTC
cdr3_aa: CASSFPGLVETQYF

v_call: TRBV7-6
clone_size: few
d_call: TRBD1
j_call: TRBJ1-5
cdr3_nt: TGTGCCAGCAGCCTGGGACAGGGGGGACGGCAGCCCCAGCATTTT
cdr3_aa: CASSLGQGGRQPQHF

v_call: TRBV6-5
clone_size: -
d_call: TRBD1
j_call: TRBJ2-7
cdr3_nt: TGTGCCAGCAGTTACGGACAGGGGGACGAGCAGTACTTC
cdr3_aa: CASSYGQGDEQYF

v_call: TRBV11-3
clone_size: -
d_call: -
j_call: TRBJ2-3
cdr3_nt: TGTGCCAGCCAACTCGGGCGGGAACAGTCAGATACGCAGTATTTT
cdr3_aa: CASQLGREQSDTQYF

v_call: TRBV30
clone_size: -
d_call: -
j_call: TRBJ1-1
cdr3_nt: TGTGCCTGGAGTGACACACACACTGAAGCTTTCTTT
cdr3_aa: CAWSDTHTEAFF

v_call: TRBV19
clone_size: -
d_call: TRBD1
j_call: TRBJ2-2
cdr3_nt: TGTGCCAGTACCTTGGACAGGGCGAACACCGGGGAGCTGTTTTTT
cdr3_aa: CASTLDRANTGELFF

v_call: TRBV7-3
clone_size: -
d_call: -
j_call: TRBJ2-2
cdr3_nt: TGTGCCAGCAGCCTCCGACTGTACACCGGGGAGCTGTTTTTT
cdr3_aa: CASSLRLYTGELFF